This T cell receptor (beta chain) was identified in a study of T cell clonality in common variable immunodeficiency. Study-wide findings and caveats: CVID subjects showed higher TCRbeta clonality than healthy controls. Common variable immunodeficiency TCR beta sequences reportedly had fewer deletions and N-nucleotide insertions.

Turning to this clone: Its matching antigen is unknown. The sequence runs out 3 residues before the end of the CDR3; the remainder is reconstructed from the germline J gene.

Sequencing input was equivalent genomic DNA from CVID and controls. Measured with immunoSEQ multiplex PCR; TCRdb has only the in-frame clones, and not every one. The profile covers approximately 18,000 clones, none occurring a single time. Patients and controls were mostly of Caucasian heritage. CVID subjects were neither ill nor on immunomodulatory or immunosuppressive medication at sampling. V was shortened by 0 bases and J by 0 bases, with 7 bases between the two germline ends. The CDR3 runs 14 residues. CDR1 is SGHDT and CDR2 is YYEEEE in the germline V gene. The chain couples TRBV5-6 to TRBJ2-7; no clear D gene. The sequencing input was peripheral blood mononuclear cells. The clonotype originates from a human donor with common variable immunodeficiency. The CDR3 here is CASSLVSLSYEQYF. CDR3 bases read: TGTGCCAGCAGCTTGGTCTCACTCTCCTACGAG.